Reported below is one T cell receptor beta chain. The data derive from a study of blood T cell repertoires in COVID-19. V lost 3 bases and J 1 base, leaving 7 bases between the germline ends. CDR3 length: 14 residues. Looked up from germline, CDR1 is KGHSH and CDR2 is LQKENI. The table came from immunoSEQ multiplex PCR; TCRdb's copy has only in-frame clones and leaves some out. The sample yields fewer than 35,000 clones, approximately 91% seen once. The sequenced sample was peripheral blood. The clonotype comes from a man in his 60s with acute or convalescent COVID-19. This chain joins TRBV18 and TRBJ1-5, with D hard to call. The CDR3, as DNA: TGTGCCAGCTCACCGAGATCCAGCAATCAGCCCCAGCATTTT. Residues: CASSPRSSNQPQHF.